This T cell receptor beta chain was recovered during a study of radiotherapy plus CTLA-4 blockade in lung cancer. Study conclusions and caveats: With interferon-beta, early dynamics of blood T cell clones were reported to best predict response. Blood-borne expansion of tumor-derived TCR clones followed radiotherapy plus ipilimumab.

Remarks on this clone: Its cognate antigen is unknown.

Trimming pared 0 bases from V and 6 bases from J, leaving 10 bases between. The CDR3 contains 13 residues. Germline CDR1 and CDR2: SGDLS and YYNGEE. Patients had chemo-refractory metastatic non-small-cell lung cancer and received focal radiation plus CTLA-4 blockade that used ipilimumab. This table comes from immunoSEQ multiplex PCR, and its TCRdb copy is limited to in-frame clones, with some not included. The repertoire holds roughly 75,000 clones, roughly 79% seen once, with over 20% in the top ten. The source of this sequence is a human donor with non-small cell lung cancer whose response to radiotherapy plus ipilimumab could not be evaluated. Some clones in this sample may be carry-over from other donors' samples. J is TRBJ2-7 and V is TRBV9; D not resolved. The sample in question was peripheral blood, obtained from a patient treated with radiotherapy plus ipilimumab. The CDR3 loop is CASSVASGSEQYF. In nucleotides, the CDR3 is TGTGCCAGCAGCGTAGCTTCGGGTAGCGAGCAGTACTTC. The whole variable domain, remainder taken from reference TRBV9 and TRBJ2-7, is DSGVTQTPKHLITATGQRVTLRCSPRSGDLSVYWYQQSLDQGLQFLIQYYNGEERAKGNILERFSAQQFPDLHSELNLSSLELGDSALYFCASSVASGSEQYFGPGTRLTVT.